The TCR beta chain described here comes from a study of shared clonotypes between healthy human individuals. Notes on the study in general: Relative to memory subsets, naive subsets generally showed larger estimated richness. Naive CD4 clonotypes overlapped across a handful of donors at around 4.7%.

About this clone: Its antigen is still unknown.

It was at deep level that the assay was run. Under the authors' procedure: ImmunoSEQ supplied junction-only sequences lacking quality scores, so filtering was different. The protocol was immunoSEQ multiplex PCR, while the TCRdb copy is restricted to in-frame clones and leaves out a portion. V and J calls and clone size come straight from that table; D and trimming were deduced from the DNA. The table records millions of clones, approximately 94% of them present only once. Trimming removed 3 bases from V and 4 bases from J, with 19 bases in between. The CDR3 length is 18 residues. Germline V gene lookup returns CDR1 SNHLY and CDR2 FYNNEI. The naive CD8 fraction comprised CD45RO-negative cells positively selected for CCR7 and excluded terminally differentiated effector memory CD45RA+ cells.

The sample comprised naive CD8+ T cells sorted from blood. The sequence derives from a man younger than 35 in good health. This chain uses TRBV2 with TRBJ1-6; possible D gene TRBD1, 5 bases. CDR3 sequence: CASSEEWDQRWYNSPLHF. CDR3 bases: TGTGCCAGCAGTGAGGAATGGGACCAACGATGGTATAATTCACCCCTCCACTTT. Looking up the rest from reference TRBV2 and TRBJ1-6 gives the full variable domain: EPEVTQTPSHQVTQMGQEVILRCVPISNHLYFYWYRQILGQKVEFLVSFYNNEISEKSEIFDDQFSVERPDGSNFTLKIRSTKLEDSAMYFCASSEEWDQRWYNSPLHFGNGTRLTVT.